This note documents a single T cell receptor (beta chain) sequence. Random hexamers were used to reverse transcribe the RNA input (about 0.5 to 1 ug). The CDR3 of TCR beta was amplified by immunoSEQ multiplex PCR across 54 Vbeta and 13 Jbeta. TCRdb analysed the immunoSEQ multiplex PCR reads with MiXCR anew, one entry per CDR3 protein. The sample carries about 110,000 distinct CDR3 sequences, approximately 93% recorded once. This record belongs to a study of CD8 T cells in Susac syndrome. Study in general: Blood was drawn from Susac syndrome patients while they were therapy-naive, on corticosteroids, or on intravenous immunoglobulin alone.

V shed 6 bases and J 3 bases; nucleotides not matched to a gene: 3. CDR1 is DFQATT, CDR2 SNEGSKA, per germline (reference sequence). This CDR3 contains 13 residues. The genes are TRBV20-1 and TRBJ2-2, with TRBD1 matching over 8 bases. This clonotype was obtained from a human donor with Susac syndrome. Input material: CD8+ T cells from PBMCs. The CDR3 region is CSAPDRDTGELFF. CDR3 sequence (DNA): TGCAGTGCCCCGGACAGGGACACCGGGGAGCTGTTTTTT.